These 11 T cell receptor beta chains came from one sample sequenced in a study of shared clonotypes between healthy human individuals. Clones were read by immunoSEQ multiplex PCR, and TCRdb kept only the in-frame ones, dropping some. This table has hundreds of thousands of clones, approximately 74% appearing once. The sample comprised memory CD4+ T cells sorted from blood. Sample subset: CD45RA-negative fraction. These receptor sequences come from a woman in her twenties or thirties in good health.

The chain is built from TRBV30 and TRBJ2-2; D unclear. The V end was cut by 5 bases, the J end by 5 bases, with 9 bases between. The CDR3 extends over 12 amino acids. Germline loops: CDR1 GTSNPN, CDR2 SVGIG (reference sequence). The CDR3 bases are TGTGCCTGGCGGTGGTATACCGGGGAGCTGTTTTTT. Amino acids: CAWRWYTGELFF.

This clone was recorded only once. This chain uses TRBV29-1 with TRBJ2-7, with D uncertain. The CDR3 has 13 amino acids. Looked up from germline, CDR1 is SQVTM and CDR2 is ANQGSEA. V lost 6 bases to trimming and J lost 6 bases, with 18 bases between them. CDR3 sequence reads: CSVVERLSGEQYF. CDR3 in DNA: TGCAGCGTCGTAGAACGGCTCTCAGGCGAGCAGTACTTC.

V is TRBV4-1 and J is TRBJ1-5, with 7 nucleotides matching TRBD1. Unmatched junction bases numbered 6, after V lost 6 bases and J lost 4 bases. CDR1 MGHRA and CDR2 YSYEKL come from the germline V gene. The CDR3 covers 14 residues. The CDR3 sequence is CASSRDRFNQPQHF. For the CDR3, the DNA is TGCGCCAGCAGTCGGGACAGATTTAATCAGCCCCAGCATTTT.

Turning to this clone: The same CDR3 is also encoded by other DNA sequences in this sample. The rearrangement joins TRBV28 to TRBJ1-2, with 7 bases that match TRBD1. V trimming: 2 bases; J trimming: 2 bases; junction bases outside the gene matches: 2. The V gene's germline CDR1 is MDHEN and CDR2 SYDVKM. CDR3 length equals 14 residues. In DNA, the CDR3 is TGTGCCAGCAGTTTAACCAGGGGGAACTATGGCTACACCTTC. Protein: CASSLTRGNYGYTF.

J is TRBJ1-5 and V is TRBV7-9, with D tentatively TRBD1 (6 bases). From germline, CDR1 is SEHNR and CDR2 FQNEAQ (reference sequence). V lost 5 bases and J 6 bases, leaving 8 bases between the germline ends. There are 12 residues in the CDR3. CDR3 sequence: CASSKQGQPQHF. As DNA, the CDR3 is TGTGCCAGCAGCAAACAGGGTCAGCCCCAGCATTTT.

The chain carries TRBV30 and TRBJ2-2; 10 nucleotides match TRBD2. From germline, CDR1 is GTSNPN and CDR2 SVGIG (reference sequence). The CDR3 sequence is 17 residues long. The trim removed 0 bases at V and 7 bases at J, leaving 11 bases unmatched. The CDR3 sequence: CAWSVWLAGVVGGELFF. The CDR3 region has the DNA TGTGCCTGGAGTGTATGGCTAGCGGGAGTCGTAGGCGGGGAGCTGTTTTTT. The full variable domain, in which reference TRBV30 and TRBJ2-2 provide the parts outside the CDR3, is SQTIHQWPATLVQPVGSPLSLECTVEGTSNPNLYWYRQAAGRGLQLLFYSVGIGQISSEVPQNLSASRPQDRQFILSSKKLLLSDSGFYLCAWSVWLAGVVGGELFFGEGSRLTVL.

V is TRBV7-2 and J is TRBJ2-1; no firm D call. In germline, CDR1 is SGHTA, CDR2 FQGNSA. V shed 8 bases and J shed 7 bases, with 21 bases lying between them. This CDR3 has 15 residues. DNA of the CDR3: TGTGCCAGCCGCTCCGACTGGACCCAATTAAATGAGCAGTTCTTC. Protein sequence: CASRSDWTQLNEQFF. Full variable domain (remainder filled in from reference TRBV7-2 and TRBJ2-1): GAGVSQSPSNKVTEKGKDVELRCDPISGHTALYWYRQSLGQGLEFLIYFQGNSAPDKSGLPSDRFSAERTGGSVSTLTIQRTQQEDSAVYLCASRSDWTQLNEQFFGPGTRLTVL.

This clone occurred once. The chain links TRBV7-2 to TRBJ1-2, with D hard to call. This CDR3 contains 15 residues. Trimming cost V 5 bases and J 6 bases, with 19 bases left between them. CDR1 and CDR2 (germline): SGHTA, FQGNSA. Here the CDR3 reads CASSPVTTELHGYTF. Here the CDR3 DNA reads TGTGCCAGCAGCCCAGTTACGACTGAACTGCATGGCTACACCTTC.

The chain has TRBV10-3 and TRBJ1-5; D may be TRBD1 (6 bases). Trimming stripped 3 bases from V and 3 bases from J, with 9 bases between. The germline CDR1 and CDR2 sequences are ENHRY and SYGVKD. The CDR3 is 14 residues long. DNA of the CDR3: TGTGCCATCAGTGAAGGACAGATCAATCAGCCCCAGCATTTT. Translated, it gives CAISEGQINQPQHF.

CDR3 nucleotides: TGTGCCAGCTCACCATACAGGGACACCTACTCCTACAATGAGCAGTTCTTC. This sequence encodes CASSPYRDTYSYNEQFF. The chain has TRBV18 and TRBJ2-1; tentatively, D is TRBD1 (6 bases). The CDR3 consists of 17 residues. Germline V CDR1 and CDR2: KGHSH, LQKENI. Trimming stripped 2 bases from V and 0 bases from J, with 14 bases between.

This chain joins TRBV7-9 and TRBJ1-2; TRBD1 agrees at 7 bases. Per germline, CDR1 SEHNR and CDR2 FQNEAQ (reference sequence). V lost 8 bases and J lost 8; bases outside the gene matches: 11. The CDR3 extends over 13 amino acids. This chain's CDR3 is CASGTGGGEGYTF. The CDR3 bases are TGTGCCAGCGGAACGGGAGGGGGCGAGGGCTACACCTTC.